The next 21 T cell receptor beta chains were all read from a single sample in a study of identical twins (dated by TCRdb to between 2015 and 2016). The library was prepared using 5' RACE. Reads for this sample came from an Illumina HiSeq 2000. TCRdb trimmed the raw reads at Q25, called clones with MiXCR and kept productive beta chains. Rows are unified per CDR3 protein, each entry keeping the most common DNA and genes. The sample data list 500,000 or so distinct CDR3 sequences, and around an eighth of these were observed just once. The leading ten clones occupy approximately 0.98% of the sample. These data are also associated with another study on yellow fever vaccine responses in identical twins.

Sequenced: CD4+ T cells sorted from blood. Receptors originate from a woman under 30 in good health.

This clonotype was recorded a few times. This rearrangement joins TRBV9 to TRBJ2-7; 8 positions match TRBD1. CDR3 length: 18 amino acids. Germline CDR1 is SGDLS and CDR2 is YYNGEE. The ends lost 4 bases at V and 1 base at J; junction bases unmatched: 16. In DNA form, the CDR3 reads TGTGCCAGCAGCCCAACAAGCCGTTCAGGGGGCAGTTCCTACGAGCAGTACTTC. Its protein product is CASSPTSRSGGSSYEQYF.

Many counts were recorded for this clonotype. V gene TRBV12-3 or TRBV12-4 combines with J gene TRBJ1-1; D gene unclear. The V end lost 5 bases, the J end lost 1 base, and 11 bases lay between the germline ends. CDR3 length equals 14 residues. CDR3 residues: CASSPRGPNTEAFF. The CDR3 coding sequence is TGTGCCAGCAGTCCCCGAGGGCCGAACACTGAAGCTTTCTTT.

This clonotype was counted at least ten times. The chain is built from TRBV5-1 and TRBJ2-5; possibly TRBD1 for D (6 bases). Germline CDR1 and CDR2: SGHRS and YFSETQ. The CDR3 runs 14 residues. The ends were cut back, 4 bases at V and 1 base at J, with 11 bases in the middle. The CDR3 spells CASSPGQLQETQYF. The CDR3 nucleotides are TGCGCCAGCAGCCCCGGACAGCTCCAAGAGACCCAGTACTTC.

This chain links TRBV10-3 with TRBJ2-7; the match to TRBD1 covers 7 bases. V lost 4 bases, J lost 6 bases, and 6 bases stayed unmatched. The germline CDR1 and CDR2 sequences are ENHRY and SYGVKD. CDR3 length equals 13 residues. CDR3 loop: CAISGQGGPEQYF. The CDR3 DNA reads as TGTGCCATCAGTGGACAGGGTGGGCCCGAGCAGTACTTC.

This clonotype came up a few times. This chain joins TRBV5-1 and TRBJ2-3; possible D gene TRBD2, 6 bases. Trimming removed 3 bases from V and 5 bases from J, with 16 bases in between. CDR1 SGHRS and CDR2 YFSETQ come from the germline V gene. The CDR3 runs 15 residues. CDR3 bases: TGCGCCAGCAGCTCGGGACTGCCTCCTGGAGATACGCAGTATTTT. It is translated as CASSSGLPPGDTQYF.

This clonotype was seen many times. V usage is TRBV12-3 or TRBV12-4 and J usage is TRBJ2-3; D ambiguous. V lost 6 bases, J lost 0 bases, and 7 bases lay in between. This CDR3 spans 13 amino acids. CDR3 nucleotides: TGTGCCAGCAGCCAAGATAGCACAGATACGCAGTATTTT. Translating it yields CASSQDSTDTQYF.

In its sample, this clonotype was seen many times. The V call is TRBV29-1, the J call TRBJ2-7, with 13 positions matching TRBD2. The junction had 2 bases not matched to a gene; V was cut back by 6 bases and J by 3 bases. CDR3 length: 13 residues. CDR1 is SQVTM, CDR2 ANQGSEA, per germline. In nucleotides, the CDR3 is TGCAGCGTGGGACTAGCGGGGAACTACGAGCAGTACTTC. It codes for CSVGLAGNYEQYF.

This clonotype turned up a few times. This sequence joins TRBV5-1 and TRBJ2-4; D may match TRBD1 or TRBD2 (5 bases each). V lost 4 bases and J lost 5, with 16 bases in between. This CDR3 has 15 amino acids. Germline lookup yields CDR1 SGHRS and CDR2 YFSETQ. CDR3: CASSHTPGPENIQYF. The CDR3 coding sequence is TGCGCCAGCAGCCACACCCCGGGACCAGAAAACATTCAGTACTTC.

In its sample, this clonotype was seen a few times. The chain is built from TRBV27 and TRBJ2-4; 7 bases align to TRBD1. CDR1 and CDR2 from the germline V gene are MNHEY and SMNVEV (reference sequence). There are 14 residues in the CDR3. Unmatched junction bases numbered 3, after V lost 6 bases and J lost 1 base. CDR3 nucleotide sequence: TGTGCCAGCAGGCCACAGGGGGCCAAAAACATTCAGTACTTC. Its translation is CASRPQGAKNIQYF.

This clonotype was found a few times. This chain connects TRBV5-1 to TRBJ2-1, with 9 bases that match TRBD2. This CDR3 comprises 15 residues. Germline V gene sequence: CDR1 SGHRS, CDR2 YFSETQ. V shed 3 bases and J 9 bases; nucleotides not matched to a gene: 10. CDR3 residues: CASSYRGLARGEQFF. The CDR3 coding sequence is TGCGCCAGCAGCTATAGGGGACTAGCTAGGGGTGAGCAGTTCTTC.

This sequence joins TRBV29-1 and TRBJ2-3, with D possibly matching TRBD2 (7 bases). The germline CDR1 and CDR2 sequences are SQVTM and ANQGSEA. V was cut by 1 base and J by 4 bases, with 15 bases left in between. The CDR3 has 15 amino acids. CDR3 amino acids: CSVEGVGGAADTQYF. The CDR3 DNA sequence: TGCAGCGTTGAAGGAGTGGGGGGGGCTGCAGATACGCAGTATTTT.

The chain recombines TRBV4-3 with TRBJ2-2; a weak D match, TRBD2 (5 bases). The ends were cut back, 1 base at V and 4 bases at J, with 13 bases in the middle. Germline V lookup: CDR1 LGHNA, CDR2 YSLEER. The CDR3 loop spans 16 amino acids. The CDR3 bases are TGCGCCAGCAGCCAAGGTAGCCCGGGGTCCACCGGGGAGCTGTTTTTT. Its protein is CASSQGSPGSTGELFF.

In this sample, this clonotype turned up many times. V is TRBV7-9 and J is TRBJ2-3; D is undetermined. CDR1 and CDR2 (germline): SEHNR, FQNEAQ (reference sequence). Trimming shortened V by 4 bases and J by 0 bases, and 11 bases separated the two germline ends. The CDR3 spans 15 residues. CDR3 coding DNA: TGTGCCAGCAGCTCCCCGACGGCGAGCACAGATACGCAGTATTTT. Translated: CASSSPTASTDTQYF.

This clonotype has only a few counts. The chain uses TRBV5-6 and TRBJ2-3, with TRBD2 as a possible D gene (6 bases). The CDR3 sequence is 16 residues long. The V gene's germline CDR1 is SGHDT and CDR2 YYEEEE. Trimming cost V 3 bases and J 5 bases, with 19 bases left between them. This chain's CDR3 is CASSSDLLLGGDTQYF. DNA of the CDR3: TGTGCCAGCAGCTCGGACCTATTACTCGGGGGAGATACGCAGTATTTT.

This clonotype appeared a few times. The J gene is TRBJ2-1, the V gene TRBV3-1; 9 bases align to TRBD2. V lost 0 bases, J lost 2 bases, and 8 bases stayed unmatched. The germline gives CDR1 LGHDT, CDR2 YNNKEL (reference sequence). The CDR3 loop spans 18 amino acids. Written as DNA, the CDR3 is TGTGCCAGCAGCCAAGAGGGGCTCCGACTAGCGGCCTACAATGAGCAGTTCTTC. Translation gives CASSQEGLRLAAYNEQFF.

This rearrangement joins TRBV20-1 to TRBJ2-3; 7 nucleotides line up with TRBD2. The CDR3 length is 16 residues. V gave up 5 bases and J gave up 2 bases; unmatched junction bases: 13. Per germline, CDR1 DFQATT and CDR2 SNEGSKA (reference sequence). CDR3 DNA: TGCAGTGCTTCTAACGTGGGGGGGAGCTTCACAGATACGCAGTATTTT. Encoded protein: CSASNVGGSFTDTQYF.

This clonotype was seen repeatedly, ten times or more. The J gene is TRBJ1-5, the V gene TRBV12-3 or TRBV12-4, with 8 bases aligning to TRBD1. V dropped 6 bases and J dropped 5; count of bases not matched to a gene: 3. The length of the CDR3 is 13 residues. The CDR3 region is CASRPGQDQPQHF. The CDR3 region has the DNA TGTGCCAGCAGACCGGGACAGGATCAGCCCCAGCATTTT.

This clonotype was picked up a small number of times. V usage is TRBV29-1 and J usage is TRBJ2-6, with D unclear. This CDR3 contains 13 residues. The ends were cut back, 5 bases at V and 1 base at J, with 6 bases in the middle. The germline V gene has CDR1 SQVTM and CDR2 ANQGSEA. CDR3 in amino acids: CSVTYSGANVLTF. In DNA form, the CDR3 reads TGCAGCGTTACATATTCTGGGGCCAACGTCCTGACTTTC.

The rearrangement uses TRBV5-1 and TRBJ2-1, with D maybe TRBD1 (6 bases). Germline CDR1 reads SGHRS; CDR2 reads YFSETQ. Trimming pared 0 bases from V and 0 bases from J, leaving 13 bases between. The CDR3 length is 17 residues. The CDR3 DNA sequence: TGCGCCAGCAGCTTGGCCCGTGGGGGCCTCTCCTACAATGAGCAGTTCTTC. It specifies CASSLARGGLSYNEQFF.

This clonotype was observed many times. V gene TRBV7-9 combines with J gene TRBJ2-1, with TRBD2 matching over 10 bases. V was pared by 6 bases and J by 4 bases, with 6 bases of the junction left unmatched. This CDR3 spans 15 amino acids. Germline V gene sequence: CDR1 SEHNR, CDR2 FQNEAQ (reference sequence). CDR3 in amino acids: CASRALAGEYNEQFF. CDR3 coding DNA: TGTGCCAGCAGGGCGCTAGCGGGAGAGTACAATGAGCAGTTCTTC.

This clonotype was counted at least ten times. The gene calls are TRBV5-1 and TRBJ1-6, with no clear D. The CDR3 consists of 16 residues. Germline V lookup: CDR1 SGHRS, CDR2 YFSETQ. Trimming pared 0 bases from V and 6 bases from J, leaving 13 bases between. CDR3 bases: TGCGCCAGCAGCTTGGAAAGCAGAAAGACTAATTCACCCCTCCACTTT. This codes for CASSLESRKTNSPLHF.